This T cell receptor (beta chain) appears in the sequencing data of a study of early T cells in non-severe SARS-CoV-2 infection. The wider study: Unsorted whole blood bulk RNA was sequenced, with unpaired chains.

The CDR3 spans 11 residues. Germline CDR1 reads SGHVS; CDR2 reads FNYEAQ. Trimming cost V 5 bases and J 7 bases; bases outside gene matches: 0. Molecules of cDNA were individually given unique molecular identifiers that were attached to them. TCRdb used MiXCR to reprocess the 5' RACE reads, holding one entry per CDR3 protein. The data contain 42,000 or so distinct CDR3 sequences, 11% of them singletons. Overall study results and limits: VDJdb matching, biased toward anti-spike CD8 responses, missed private and CD4 specificities.

This clonotype turned up a few times. The antigen is undetermined. Input material: whole blood. The V and J genes are TRBV7-6 and TRBJ1-2, with TRBD1 identical over 8 bases. The origin of this receptor is an adult who was a healthcare worker with PCR-confirmed SARS-CoV-2 infection or an uninfected control (not recorded which). Here the CDR3 DNA reads TGTGCCAGCAGCGACAGGGGTGGCTACACCTTC. Translating gives CASSDRGGYTF. Supplemented by reference TRBV7-6 and TRBJ1-2, the full variable domain reads GAGVSQSPRYKVTKRGQDVALRCDPISGHVSLYWYRQALGQGPEFLTYFNYEAQQDKSGLPNDRFSAERPEGSISTLTIQRTEQRDSAMYRCASSDRGGYTFGSGTRLTVV.